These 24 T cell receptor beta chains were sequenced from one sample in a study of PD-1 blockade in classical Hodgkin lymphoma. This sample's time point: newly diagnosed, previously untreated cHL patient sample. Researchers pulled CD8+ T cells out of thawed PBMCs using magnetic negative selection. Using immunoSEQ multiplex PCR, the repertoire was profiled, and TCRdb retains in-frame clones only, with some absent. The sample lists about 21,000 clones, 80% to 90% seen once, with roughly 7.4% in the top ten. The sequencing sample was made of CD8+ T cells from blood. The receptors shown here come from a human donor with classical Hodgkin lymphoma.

CDR3 region: CASSLGGLTTDTQYF. In DNA, the CDR3 is TGTGCCAGCAGCTTAGGTGGACTAACCACAGATACGCAGTATTTT. This chain links TRBV7-9 with TRBJ2-3, with a tentative D call TRBD2 (6 bases). The CDR3 consists of 15 residues. V was pared by 1 base and J by 2 bases, with 10 bases between. The germline CDR1 and CDR2 sequences are SEHNR and FQNEAQ (reference sequence).

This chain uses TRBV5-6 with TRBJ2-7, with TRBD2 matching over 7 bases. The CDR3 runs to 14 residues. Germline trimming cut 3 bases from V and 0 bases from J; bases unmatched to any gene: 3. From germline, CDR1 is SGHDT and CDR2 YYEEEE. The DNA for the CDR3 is TGTGCCAGCAGCTCGGGGGGAAGCTCCTACGAGCAGTACTTC. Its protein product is CASSSGGSSYEQYF.

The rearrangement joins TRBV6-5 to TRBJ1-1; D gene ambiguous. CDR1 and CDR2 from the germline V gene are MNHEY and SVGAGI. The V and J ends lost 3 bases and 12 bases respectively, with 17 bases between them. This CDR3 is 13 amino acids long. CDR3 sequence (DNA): TGTGCCAGCAGTTATGGTTGGTCTCGTATAACTTTCTTT. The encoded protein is CASSYGWSRITFF.

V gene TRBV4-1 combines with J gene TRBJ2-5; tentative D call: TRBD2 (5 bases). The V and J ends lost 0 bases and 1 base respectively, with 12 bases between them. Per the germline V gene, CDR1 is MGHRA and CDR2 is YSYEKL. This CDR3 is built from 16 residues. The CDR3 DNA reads TGCGCCAGCAGCCAAGATCAACCGAGCGGCCAAGAGACCCAGTACTTC. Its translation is CASSQDQPSGQETQYF.

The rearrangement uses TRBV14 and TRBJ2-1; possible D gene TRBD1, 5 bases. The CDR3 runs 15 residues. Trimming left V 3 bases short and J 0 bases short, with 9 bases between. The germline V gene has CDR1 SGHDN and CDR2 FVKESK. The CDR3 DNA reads TGTGCCAGCAGCCAGTATCAGGGCTCCTACAATGAGCAGTTCTTC. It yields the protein CASSQYQGSYNEQFF. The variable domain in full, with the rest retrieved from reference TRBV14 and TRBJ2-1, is EAGVTQFPSHSVIEKGQTVTLRCDPISGHDNLYWYRRVMGKEIKFLLHFVKESKQDESGMPNNRFLAERTGGTYSTLKVQPAELEDSGVYFCASSQYQGSYNEQFFGPGTRLTVL.

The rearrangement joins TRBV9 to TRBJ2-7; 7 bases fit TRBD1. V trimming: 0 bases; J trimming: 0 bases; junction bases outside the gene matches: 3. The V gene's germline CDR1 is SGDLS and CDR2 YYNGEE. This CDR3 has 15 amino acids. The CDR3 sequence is CASSVGQGASYEQYF. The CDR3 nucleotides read TGTGCCAGCAGCGTAGGACAGGGCGCCTCCTACGAGCAGTACTTC.

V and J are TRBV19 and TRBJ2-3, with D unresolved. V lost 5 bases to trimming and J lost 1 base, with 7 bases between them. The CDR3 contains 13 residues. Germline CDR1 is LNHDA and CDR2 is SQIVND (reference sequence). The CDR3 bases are TGTGCCAGTAGTCAGACTGGCACAGATACGCAGTATTTT. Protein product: CASSQTGTDTQYF.

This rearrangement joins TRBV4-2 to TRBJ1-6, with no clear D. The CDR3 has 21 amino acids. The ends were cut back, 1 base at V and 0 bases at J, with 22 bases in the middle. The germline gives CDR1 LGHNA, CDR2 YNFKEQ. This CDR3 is CASSQGGFLGFFSSYNSPLHF. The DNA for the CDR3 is TGTGCCAGCAGCCAAGGAGGTTTTTTGGGCTTTTTTAGCTCCTATAATTCACCCCTCCACTTT.

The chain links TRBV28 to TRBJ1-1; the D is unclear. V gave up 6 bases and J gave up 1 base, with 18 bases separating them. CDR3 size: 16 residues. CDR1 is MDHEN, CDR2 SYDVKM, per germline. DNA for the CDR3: TGTGCCAGCAGACAACTGGGTCGGGCCTGGAACACTGAAGCTTTCTTT. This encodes CASRQLGRAWNTEAFF.

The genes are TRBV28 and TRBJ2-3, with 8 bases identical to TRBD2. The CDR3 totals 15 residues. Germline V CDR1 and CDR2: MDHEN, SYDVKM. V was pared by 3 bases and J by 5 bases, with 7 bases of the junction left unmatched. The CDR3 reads CASSLTAGVVDTQYF. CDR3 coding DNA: TGTGCCAGCAGTTTGACAGCGGGAGTGGTAGATACGCAGTATTTT.

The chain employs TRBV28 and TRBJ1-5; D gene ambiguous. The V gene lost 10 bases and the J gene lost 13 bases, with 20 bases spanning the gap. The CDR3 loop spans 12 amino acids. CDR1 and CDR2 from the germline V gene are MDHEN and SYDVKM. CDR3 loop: CATSTPTIFQHF. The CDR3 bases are TGTGCCACCAGCACCCCGACCATCTTTCAGCATTTT.

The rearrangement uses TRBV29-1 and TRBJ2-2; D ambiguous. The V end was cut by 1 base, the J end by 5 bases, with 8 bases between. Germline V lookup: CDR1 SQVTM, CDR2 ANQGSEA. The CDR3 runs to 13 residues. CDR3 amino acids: CSVEVSVTGELFF. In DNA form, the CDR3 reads TGCAGCGTTGAAGTTTCGGTAACCGGGGAGCTGTTTTTT.

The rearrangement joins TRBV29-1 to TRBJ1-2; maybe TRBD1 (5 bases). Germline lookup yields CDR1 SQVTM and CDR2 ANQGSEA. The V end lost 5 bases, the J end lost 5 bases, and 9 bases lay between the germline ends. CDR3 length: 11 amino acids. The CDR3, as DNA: TGCAGCGTTCAGGGAGGTTATGGCTACACCTTC. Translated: CSVQGGYGYTF.

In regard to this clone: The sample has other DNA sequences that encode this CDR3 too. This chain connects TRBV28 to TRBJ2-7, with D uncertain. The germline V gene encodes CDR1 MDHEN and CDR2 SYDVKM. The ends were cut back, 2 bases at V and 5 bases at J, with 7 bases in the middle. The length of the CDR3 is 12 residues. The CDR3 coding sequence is TGTGCCAGCAGTTTAGTGAATGACGAGCAGTACTTC. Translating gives CASSLVNDEQYF.

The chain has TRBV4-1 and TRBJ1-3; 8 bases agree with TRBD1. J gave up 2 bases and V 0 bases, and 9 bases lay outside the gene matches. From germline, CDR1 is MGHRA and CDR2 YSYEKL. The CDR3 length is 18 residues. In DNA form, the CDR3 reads TGCGCCAGCAGCCAAGATCGGACAGGGTCGGGACCTGGAAACACCATATATTTT. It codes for CASSQDRTGSGPGNTIYF.

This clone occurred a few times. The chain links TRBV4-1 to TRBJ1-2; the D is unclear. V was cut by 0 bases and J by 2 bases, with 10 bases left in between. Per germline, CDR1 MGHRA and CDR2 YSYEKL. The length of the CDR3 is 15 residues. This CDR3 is CASSQDSRVNYGYTF. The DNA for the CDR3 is TGCGCCAGCAGCCAAGATTCGAGGGTAAACTATGGCTACACCTTC.

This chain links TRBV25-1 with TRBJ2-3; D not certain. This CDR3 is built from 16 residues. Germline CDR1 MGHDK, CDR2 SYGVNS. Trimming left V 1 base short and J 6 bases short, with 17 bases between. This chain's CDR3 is CASSESTPYLGDTQYF. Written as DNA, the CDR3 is TGTGCCAGCAGTGAATCGACTCCCTATTTGGGGGATACGCAGTATTTT.

CDR3: CASSSSGGTDTQYF. DNA of the CDR3: TGTGCCAGCAGCTCAAGCGGGGGAACAGATACGCAGTATTTT. This chain links TRBV7-9 with TRBJ2-3, with 8 positions matching TRBD2. The CDR3 has 14 residues. Germline V CDR1 and CDR2: SEHNR, FQNEAQ (reference sequence). With V trimmed by 4 bases and J by 3 bases, 3 bases remained unmatched.

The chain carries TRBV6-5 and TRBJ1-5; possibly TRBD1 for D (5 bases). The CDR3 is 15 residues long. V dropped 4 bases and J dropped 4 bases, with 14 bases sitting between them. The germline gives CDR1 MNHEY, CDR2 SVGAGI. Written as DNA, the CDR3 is TGTGCCAGCAGTTCCGGGACGGCGGGGAATCAGCCCCAGCATTTT. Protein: CASSSGTAGNQPQHF.

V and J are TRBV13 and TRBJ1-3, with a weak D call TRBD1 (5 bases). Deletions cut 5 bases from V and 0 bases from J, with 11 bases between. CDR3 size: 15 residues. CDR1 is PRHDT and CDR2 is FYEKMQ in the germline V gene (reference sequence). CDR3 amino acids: CASSGTTPSGNTIYF. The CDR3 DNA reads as TGTGCCAGCAGCGGGACGACCCCCTCTGGAAACACCATATATTTT.

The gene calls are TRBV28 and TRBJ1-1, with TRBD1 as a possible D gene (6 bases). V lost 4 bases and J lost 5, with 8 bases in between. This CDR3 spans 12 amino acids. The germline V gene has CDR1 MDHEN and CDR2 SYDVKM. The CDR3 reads CASSWRGTEAFF. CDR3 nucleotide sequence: TGTGCCAGCAGTTGGAGGGGGACTGAAGCTTTCTTT.

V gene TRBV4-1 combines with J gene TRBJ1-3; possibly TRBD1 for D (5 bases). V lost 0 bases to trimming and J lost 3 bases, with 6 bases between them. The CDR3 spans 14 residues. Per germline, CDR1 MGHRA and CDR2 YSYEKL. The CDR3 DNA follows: TGCGCCAGCAGCCAAGAAGGGGTTGGAAACACCATATATTTT. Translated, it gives CASSQEGVGNTIYF.

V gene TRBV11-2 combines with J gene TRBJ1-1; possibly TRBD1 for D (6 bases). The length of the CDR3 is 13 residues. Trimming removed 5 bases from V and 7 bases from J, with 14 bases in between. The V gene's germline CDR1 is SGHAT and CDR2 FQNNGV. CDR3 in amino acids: CASSLTGYSEAFF. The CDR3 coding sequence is TGTGCCAGCAGCCTAACAGGGTATAGTGAAGCTTTCTTT.

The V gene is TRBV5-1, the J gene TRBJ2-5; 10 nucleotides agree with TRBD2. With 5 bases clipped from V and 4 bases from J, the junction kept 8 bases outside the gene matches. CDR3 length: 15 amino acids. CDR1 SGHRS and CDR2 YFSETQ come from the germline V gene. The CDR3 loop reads CASRVEASGGETQYF. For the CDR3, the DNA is TGCGCCAGCAGAGTTGAAGCTAGCGGGGGAGAGACCCAGTACTTC.